A selection of T cell receptor beta chains follows, all from one sample in a study of liver allograft versus peripheral blood T cells. TCRdb re-derived calls from the reads in MiXCR, one entry per CDR3 protein. This table has thousands of distinct CDR3 sequences, around 17% appearing once. Every receptor here comes from a human patient who had a liver transplant. Some T cells may originate from the graft donor. Both conserved end residues are part of each CDR3. The D gene is left open where the match is weak. Rows give clone size only sometimes, using once, few, many, or a class for an expanded clone.

>TRBV11-2|TRBJ2-1|many|-
TGTGCCAGCAGCTCCAGATGGGGGGGCGGTCGTCTCAATGAGCAGTTCTTC
CASSSRWGGGRLNEQFF
>TRBV5-6|TRBJ2-7|-|-
TGTGCCAGCAGCTTGCAGTTCGAGCAGTACTTC
CASSLQFEQYF
>TRBV20-1|TRBJ1-1|-|TRBD1
TGCAGTGCCGGGAGGACAGGAGAATTAAGAGGGACTGAAGCTTTCTTT
CSAGRTGELRGTEAFF
>TRBV6-6|TRBJ2-3|many|-
TGTGCCAGCAAGGCGGGGAGCCTTCGGGCAGATACGCAGTATTTT
CASKAGSLRADTQYF
>TRBV2|TRBJ1-1|few|-
TGTGCCAGCAGCCTCGGGGGGGCGCACACTGAAGCTTTCTTT
CASSLGGAHTEAFF
>TRBV2|TRBJ1-1|-|-
TGTGCCAGCAGTGTGGAGGGGGTGGACACTGAAGCTTTCTTT
CASSVEGVDTEAFF
>TRBV20-1|TRBJ2-7|-|TRBD1
TGCAGTGCCAATAGACAGGGGCACTCCTACGAGCAGTACTTC
CSANRQGHSYEQYF
>TRBV30|TRBJ1-1|-|TRBD1
TGTGCCTGGAGTATTTCGACAGGGGGAATGACTGAAGCTTTCTTT
CAWSISTGGMTEAFF
>TRBV5-6|TRBJ2-7|few|-
TGTGCCAGCAGGGCGGGGGCACTGGGAGAGCAGTACTTC
CASRAGALGEQYF
>TRBV13|TRBJ1-2|medium-sized|TRBD1
TGTGCCAGCAGCTTACAAGGACAGGGAAACTATGGCTACACCTTC
CASSLQGQGNYGYTF
>TRBV19|TRBJ1-1|few|-
TGTGCCAGTAGTTCCCCGGGAGGGGGGCCTAATGAAGCTTTCTTT
CASSSPGGGPNEAFF
>TRBV12-3/TRBV12-4|TRBJ1-1|-|-
TGTGCCAGCAGCCCTGAGGGAGCTGAGAACACTGAAGCTTTCTTT
CASSPEGAENTEAFF
>TRBV12-3/TRBV12-4|TRBJ1-5|few|-
TGTGCCAGCAGCCAAACAAATTTCAATCAGCCCCAGCATTTT
CASSQTNFNQPQHF
>TRBV12-5|TRBJ2-3|-|-
TGTGCTAGTGGTTTGGTTAAAACGGCTAGACCGCACACAGATACGCAGTATTTT
CASGLVKTARPHTDTQYF
>TRBV19|TRBJ1-6|medium-sized|-
TGTGCCAGTAGTATCATGGGCAGGGACAATTCACCCCTCCACTTT
CASSIMGRDNSPLHF
>TRBV20-1|TRBJ1-1|many|TRBD1
TGCAGTGCTAGGGGTTTCTATTCGACAGGGACCTACACTGAAGCTTTCTTT
CSARGFYSTGTYTEAFF
>TRBV19|TRBJ1-3|medium-sized|-
TGTGCCAGTAGTATAGATCGAGCCTCTGGAAACACCATATATTTT
CASSIDRASGNTIYF
>TRBV14|TRBJ1-6|medium-sized|-
TGTGCCAGCAGCCAAGGGCAGTATAATTCACCCCTCCACTTT
CASSQGQYNSPLHF
>TRBV7-2|TRBJ2-1|-|-
TGTGCCAGCAGCTCGACACGGGACTCCAACGAGCAGTTCTTC
CASSSTRDSNEQFF
>TRBV10-3|TRBJ2-7|many|TRBD1
TGTGCCATCAGTTTCTCGGACAGGGACTACGAGCAGTACTTC
CAISFSDRDYEQYF
>TRBV18|TRBJ1-1|medium-sized|TRBD1
TGTGCCAGCTCCCCGATCCAAGGACAGGGAAAGAACACTGAAGCTTTCTTT
CASSPIQGQGKNTEAFF
>TRBV20-1|TRBJ2-3|few|-
TGCAGTCCGGCCGGCACGGCTGCTGGAACAGATACGCAGTATTTT
CSPAGTAAGTDTQYF
>TRBV12-3/TRBV12-4|TRBJ2-7|few|-
TGTGCCAGCAGTCCTGGGCCCTACGAGCAGTACTTC
CASSPGPYEQYF
>TRBV20-1|TRBJ2-1|medium-sized|TRBD2
TGCAGTGCTCCTCGGGAGGGGAGACGCTACAATGAGCAGTTCTTC
CSAPREGRRYNEQFF
>TRBV6-1|TRBJ1-3|medium-sized|-
TGTGCCAGCAGTCACCTCTTTTCCGGAAACACCATATATTTT
CASSHLFSGNTIYF